Below, one T cell receptor (beta chain) is given with its context. As handled by the study authors: Reference gene primer amplification yielded estimated nucleated cell counts. Generated by immunoSEQ multiplex PCR, the TCRdb table keeps only in-frame clones and is missing some. From that table come the V and J calls and clone size; the DNA was used to work out D and trimming. Found here are over 30,000 clones, about 90% of them singletons; the top ten hold approximately 19%. This sample is drawn from a study of blood T cell repertoires in COVID-19. Study information: Samples taken during acute and convalescent COVID-19 were collected in the United States, Italy and Spain. T cells, B-cell-depleted T cells, or PBMCs supplied cDNA or gDNA.

CDR1 and CDR2 (germline): MNHEY, SVGAGI. V was trimmed by 2 bases and J by 5 bases, leaving 10 bases between them. The length of the CDR3 is 14 residues. This clonotype originated in a man at least 80 years old with acute or convalescent COVID-19. This chain uses TRBV6-5 with TRBJ2-1, with D possibly being TRBD2 (6 bases). The sample was peripheral blood. The CDR3 DNA reads TGTGCCAGCAGTTACGGACTAAATAACAATGAGCAGTTCTTC. It yields the protein CASSYGLNNNEQFF.